This entry is about one TCR beta chain. As handled by the study authors: From reference gene primer amplification, estimates of nucleated cell counts were derived. Data came from immunoSEQ multiplex PCR; TCRdb stores just in-frame clones and leaves some out. The V and J calls and clone size come from that table; D and trimming were worked out from the DNA. The sample has 200,000 to 300,000 clones, 75% to 90% seen once. This entry is derived from a study of blood T cell repertoires in COVID-19. Study details: The analysed material was cDNA or gDNA that came from T cells, B-cell-depleted T cells, or PBMCs.

Germline V CDR1 and CDR2: ENHRY, SYGVKD. V was clipped by 0 bases and J by 2 bases, with 8 bases between them. CDR3 size: 15 residues. This sequence joins TRBV10-3 and TRBJ1-5; D might be TRBD1 (6 bases). Sequenced input: peripheral blood. The source is a woman aged 40 to 50 with acute or convalescent COVID-19. This CDR3 reads CAISESGGGNQPQHF. CDR3 nucleotides: TGTGCCATCAGTGAGTCTGGGGGCGGCAATCAGCCCCAGCATTTT.